Listed here are 24 T cell receptor beta chains from one sample, sequenced in a study of T cells in Graves' hyperthyroidism and ophthalmopathy. TCR beta CDR3 sequences were amplified from RNA transcripts. TCR CDR3 regions were first amplified by RT-PCR with HTBI primers. TCRdb recomputed calls from the multiplex PCR reads with MiXCR, one row per CDR3 protein. The sample lists hundreds of thousands of distinct CDR3 sequences, under 60% occurring once. Sequenced material: peripheral blood or thyroid tissue (not recorded which). These receptors were taken from a woman aged 18-30 years with Graves' hyperthyroidism.

This clonotype was seen at least ten times. This chain uses TRBV29-1 with TRBJ2-5; 8 bases are a match to TRBD1. CDR3 length equals 12 residues. Unmatched junction bases numbered 4, after V lost 5 bases and J lost 5 bases. CDR1 is SQVTM, CDR2 ANQGSEA, per germline. DNA for the CDR3: TGCAGCGTTCAGGGGGCTGGGGAGACCCAGTACTTC. Protein: CSVQGAGETQYF.

This clonotype was counted a few times. V is TRBV20-1 and J is TRBJ2-7, with 12 bases fitting TRBD1. Trimming cost V 2 bases and J 5 bases; bases outside gene matches: 4. Germline lookup yields CDR1 DFQATT and CDR2 SNEGSKA (reference sequence). The CDR3 contains 14 residues. CDR3 in DNA: TGCAGTGCTAGAACCGGGACAGGGGGCAACGAGCAGTACTTC. Its protein is CSARTGTGGNEQYF.

This clonotype was counted at least ten times. The CDR3 DNA reads TGTGCCACCAGTGCGTGGTCCAATCAGCCCCAGCATTTT. Translation: CATSAWSNQPQHF. V is TRBV24-1 and J is TRBJ1-5; no reliable D call. Germline CDR1 reads KGHDR; CDR2 reads SFDVKD. The CDR3 contains 13 residues. The V end was cut by 5 bases, the J end by 3 bases, with 7 bases between.

The chain is built from TRBV29-1 and TRBJ1-1; 8 nucleotides agree with TRBD1. The CDR3 totals 14 residues. V lost 4 bases to trimming and J lost 1 base; unmatched junction nucleotides: 5. Germline values: CDR1 SQVTM, CDR2 ANQGSEA. CDR3 loop: CSVGSGGQNTEAFF. Here the CDR3 DNA reads TGCAGCGTTGGGTCAGGGGGCCAGAACACTGAAGCTTTCTTT.

The chain recombines TRBV2 with TRBJ1-6, with no clear D. V was pared by 3 bases and J by 8 bases, with 8 bases between. Germline loops: CDR1 SNHLY, CDR2 FYNNEI. The CDR3 is 13 amino acids. The CDR3 DNA is TGTGCCAGCAGTGACAGGAGGCATTCACCCCTCCACTTT. This codes for CASSDRRHSPLHF. Based on the CDR3 plus reference TRBV2 and TRBJ1-6, the full variable domain is EPEVTQTPSHQVTQMGQEVILRCVPISNHLYFYWYRQILGQKVEFLVSFYNNEISEKSEIFDDQFSVERPDGSNFTLKIRSTKLEDSAMYFCASSDRRHSPLHFGNGTRLTVT.

The rearrangement joins TRBV29-1 to TRBJ2-5, with D perhaps TRBD2 (5 bases). Per the germline V gene, CDR1 is SQVTM and CDR2 is ANQGSEA. Trimming pared 8 bases from V and 4 bases from J, leaving 8 bases between. The CDR3 length is 10 residues. CDR3: CSFAGETQYF. As DNA, the CDR3 is TGCAGCTTCGCGGGAGAGACCCAGTACTTC.

The chain is built from TRBV24-1 and TRBJ2-7, with 9 bases aligning to TRBD1. The CDR3 runs to 13 residues. From germline, CDR1 is KGHDR and CDR2 SFDVKD. With V trimmed by 9 bases and J by 5 bases, 7 bases remained unmatched. CDR3 sequence: CATPPRTGDEQYF. In DNA, the CDR3 is TGTGCCACCCCTCCTAGGACAGGGGACGAGCAGTACTTC.

This clonotype was detected only a few times. This chain uses TRBV12-3 or TRBV12-4 with TRBJ1-1; 7 bases map to TRBD1. The CDR3 consists of 11 residues. Losses at the gene ends were 6 bases for V and 11 bases for J; bases not matched to a gene: 6. The CDR3 DNA sequence: TGTGCCAGCAGATACAAGGGGGCTGCTTTCTTT. Amino acids: CASRYKGAAFF.

This clonotype was detected a few times. The CDR3, as DNA: TGTGCCAGTAGTATAAGGGGGGACGGGGCCTACGAGCAGTACTTC. Its translation: CASSIRGDGAYEQYF. This chain connects TRBV19 to TRBJ2-7; D possibly uses TRBD1 or TRBD2 (6 bases each). Germline lookup yields CDR1 LNHDA and CDR2 SQIVND (reference sequence). The CDR3 covers 15 residues. Trimming removed 2 bases at V and 2 bases at J, with 13 bases between.

This clonotype was seen many times. The rearrangement links TRBV10-3 to TRBJ1-1; D call uncertain. In germline, CDR1 is ENHRY, CDR2 SYGVKD. The CDR3 length is 12 residues. V lost 0 bases and J lost 8, with 7 bases in between. This CDR3 reads CAISESRGEAFF. CDR3 nucleotide sequence: TGTGCCATCAGTGAGTCACGTGGAGAAGCTTTCTTT.

The V and J genes are TRBV2 and TRBJ1-5; 8 nucleotides align to TRBD1. V dropped 5 bases and J dropped 7; count of bases not matched to a gene: 10. From germline, CDR1 is SNHLY and CDR2 FYNNEI. The CDR3 sequence is 15 residues long. The CDR3 is CASSTDRVNVQPQHF. In nucleotides, the CDR3 is TGTGCCAGCAGTACGGACAGGGTGAATGTCCAGCCCCAGCATTTT.

The chain joins TRBV20-1 to TRBJ1-1, with 9 positions matching TRBD1. J lost 4 bases, V lost 8 bases, and 14 bases had no gene match. The CDR3 loop spans 15 amino acids. CDR1 and CDR2 (germline): DFQATT, SNEGSKA (reference sequence). CDR3 nucleotide sequence: TGCAGTCCTATGGCTCCGGGACAGGGTCTCACTGAAGCTTTCTTT. Translating gives CSPMAPGQGLTEAFF.

This clonotype appeared a few times. The chain employs TRBV7-2 and TRBJ1-4; tentative D call: TRBD1 (6 bases). The V end lost 3 bases, the J end lost 3 bases, and 8 bases lay between the germline ends. CDR3 length equals 14 residues. Germline lookup yields CDR1 SGHTA and CDR2 FQGNSA. The CDR3 region is CASSLTGANEKLFF. CDR3 nucleotides: TGTGCCAGCAGCTTGACAGGTGCTAATGAAAAACTGTTTTTT.

This clonotype was detected only once. Mismatch with germline at one junction end may stem from a read error. The J gene is TRBJ2-2, the V gene TRBV29-1, with 7 bases lining up with TRBD2. Germline values: CDR1 SQVTM, CDR2 ANQGSEA. There are 12 residues in the CDR3. CDR3 residues: CSVILDSGEPFF. Here the CDR3 DNA reads TGCAGCGTTATACTTGACAGCGGGGAGCCGTTTTTT.

This chain uses TRBV6-5 with TRBJ2-7; D is unclear. V was clipped by 7 bases and J by 5 bases, with 15 bases between them. Germline assignment: CDR1 MNHEY and CDR2 SVGAGI. This CDR3 is built from 13 residues. In nucleotides, the CDR3 is TGTGCCAGCATATCGGACGACTTGCACGAGCAGTACTTC. This sequence encodes CASISDDLHEQYF.

This clonotype was seen ten or more times. The rearrangement joins TRBV10-3 to TRBJ1-6; no firm D call. The V and J ends lost 10 bases and 10 bases respectively, with 17 bases between them. Germline assignment: CDR1 ENHRY and CDR2 SYGVKD. The CDR3 has 13 amino acids. In DNA form, the CDR3 reads TGTGCCAGCTCCCCGTTTTTTGGCTCACCCCTCCACTTT. This encodes CASSPFFGSPLHF.

The chain combines TRBV25-1 with TRBJ1-1; 9 nucleotides align to TRBD1. The CDR3 length is 13 residues. The V gene's germline CDR1 is MGHDK and CDR2 SYGVNS. J gave up 4 bases and V 9 bases, and 6 bases lay outside the gene matches. CDR3 residues: CASTNRGLTEAFF. DNA for the CDR3: TGTGCCAGTACAAACAGGGGGCTCACTGAAGCTTTCTTT.

This clonotype has at least ten counts. V gene TRBV7-9 combines with J gene TRBJ1-3, with TRBD1 as a possible D gene (6 bases). Germline V CDR1 and CDR2: SEHNR, FQNEAQ (reference sequence). This CDR3 spans 15 amino acids. V lost 5 bases, J lost 0 bases, and 11 bases lay in between. As DNA, the CDR3 is TGTGCCAGCAGCGTCACAGGGAGCTCTGGAAACACCATATATTTT. It translates to CASSVTGSSGNTIYF.

This clonotype was recorded many times. The chain couples TRBV29-1 to TRBJ1-1, with 9 positions matching TRBD1. This CDR3 spans 14 amino acids. With V trimmed by 5 bases and J by 3 bases, 7 bases remained unmatched. Looked up from germline, CDR1 is SQVTM and CDR2 is ANQGSEA. CDR3 residues: CSVPRQGEDTEAFF. The CDR3, as DNA: TGCAGCGTTCCCAGACAGGGGGAGGACACTGAAGCTTTCTTT.

The V call is TRBV19, the J call TRBJ1-1, with a tentative D call TRBD1 (6 bases). Germline CDR1 LNHDA, CDR2 SQIVND (reference sequence). The CDR3 sequence is 12 residues long. V dropped 6 bases and J dropped 6 bases, with 11 bases sitting between them. CDR3 DNA: TGTGCCAGTAGAACAGGGTACGCTGAAGCTTTCTTT. Amino acids: CASRTGYAEAFF.

A few counts support this clonotype. The CDR3 DNA reads TGTGCCTCAAAGGTTCCAGGGGGCCACGAGCAGTACTTC. Protein sequence: CASKVPGGHEQYF. The gene calls are TRBV19 and TRBJ2-7; 8 bases are a match to TRBD1. The V gene's germline CDR1 is LNHDA and CDR2 SQIVND (reference sequence). This CDR3 contains 13 residues. The ends lost 11 bases at V and 5 bases at J; junction bases unmatched: 11. The variable domain in full, with the rest retrieved from reference TRBV19 and TRBJ2-7, is DGGITQSPKYLFRKEGQNVTLSCEQNLNHDAMYWYRQDPGQGLRLIYYSQIVNDFQKGDIAEGYSVSREKKESFPLTVTSAQKNPTAFYLCASKVPGGHEQYFGPGTRLTVT.

This clonotype occurred many times. This chain connects TRBV5-1 to TRBJ1-4, with D possibly being TRBD1 (5 bases). The CDR3 covers 15 residues. Trimming removed 1 base at V and 7 bases at J, with 14 bases between. CDR1 is SGHRS, CDR2 YFSETQ, per germline. The CDR3 region has the DNA TGCGCCAGCAGCTTGCAAGGCAGGGAAGGTGAAAAACTGTTTTTT. Amino acid sequence: CASSLQGREGEKLFF.

The chain employs TRBV10-1 and TRBJ2-7; maybe TRBD1 (6 bases). The CDR3 is 13 residues long. Trimming cost V 6 bases and J 0 bases, with 9 bases left between them. Germline V gives CDR1 WNHNN, CDR2 SYGVQD (reference sequence). The CDR3, as DNA: TGCGCCAGCAGGGACAGAATCTCCTACGAGCAGTACTTC. Protein sequence: CASRDRISYEQYF.

The table lists this clonotype with many counts. The genes are TRBV24-1 and TRBJ1-2; D is possibly TRBD1 (6 bases). Germline values: CDR1 KGHDR, CDR2 SFDVKD. The CDR3 length is 12 residues. Trimming stripped 2 bases from V and 11 bases from J, with 11 bases between. The DNA for the CDR3 is TGTGCCACCAGTGATTGGGACACTTCGTACACCTTC. Translation: CATSDWDTSYTF.